One and the same sample provided the 4 T cell receptor beta chains below, sequenced in a study of cytomegalovirus exposure and HLA in healthy donors. Primers included in the PCR were 60 Vbeta and 13 Jbeta primers. Only in-frame clones appear in the TCRdb table, and some are missing; sequencing was by immunoSEQ multiplex PCR. The sample yields 150,000 to 200,000 clones, about three quarters seen once. The sample comprised PBMCs. The receptors were sampled from a middle-aged woman in good health and CMV-seronegative.

This chain links TRBV10-2 with TRBJ2-7; 7 nucleotides line up with TRBD2. Germline V gene data show CDR1 as WSHSY and CDR2 as SAAADI. The CDR3 has 17 residues. With V trimmed by 5 bases and J by 0 bases, 13 bases remained unmatched. CDR3 bases: TGCGCCAGCAGTAACACCGGACTAGTCCCCAGCTCCTACGAGCAGTACTTC. It encodes CASSNTGLVPSSYEQYF.

The V call is TRBV6-5, the J call TRBJ2-5; TRBD2 matches 8 bases. Looked up from germline, CDR1 is MNHEY and CDR2 is SVGAGI. The CDR3 is 13 amino acids. Trimming at V came to 8 bases and at J to 2 bases, leaving 4 bases not matched to a gene. The CDR3 loop is CASSTSVQETQYF. The DNA of the CDR3 is TGTGCCAGCTCGACTAGCGTTCAAGAGACCCAGTACTTC.

The chain combines TRBV7-2 with TRBJ1-2; 7 bases match TRBD1. This CDR3 is built from 13 residues. Germline loops: CDR1 SGHTA, CDR2 FQGNSA. V was clipped by 5 bases and J by 2 bases; unmatched bases: 2. CDR3 in amino acids: CASSKGANYGYTF. The CDR3 bases are TGTGCCAGCAGCAAGGGGGCGAACTATGGCTACACCTTC.

The V call is TRBV18, the J call TRBJ1-2; 9 bases are a match to TRBD1. Trimming at V came to 3 bases and at J to 5 bases, leaving 7 bases not matched to a gene. This CDR3 region has 15 residues. In germline, CDR1 is KGHSH, CDR2 LQKENI. The CDR3 here is CASSPGQGTEYGYTF. CDR3 coding DNA: TGTGCCAGCTCACCTGGACAGGGGACGGAGTATGGCTACACCTTC. Based on the CDR3 plus reference TRBV18 and TRBJ1-2, the full variable domain is NAGVMQNPRHLVRRRGQEARLRCSPMKGHSHVYWYRQLPEEGLKFMVYLQKENIIDESGMPKERFSAEFPKEGPSILRIQQVVRGDSAAYFCASSPGQGTEYGYTFGSGTRLTVV.